The clone carrying this T cell receptor (beta chain) was found a few times. The antigen remains unidentified. Attachment of unique molecular identifiers to individual cDNA molecules was performed. From the 5' RACE reads, TCRdb called clonotypes with MiXCR, one entry per CDR3 protein. The sample comprises 75,000 to 90,000 distinct CDR3 sequences, more than 12% of which are singletons, and around 5.4% rests with the top ten. These data are taken from a study of early T cells in non-severe SARS-CoV-2 infection. The study, taken as a whole, reports: Matches to VDJdb favored anti-spike CD8 responses and missed private and CD4 specificities.

Trimming took off 0 bases at V and 0 bases at J, with 6 bases between the two ends. Germline loops: CDR1 SNHLY, CDR2 FYNNEI. This CDR3 contains 16 residues. The receptor's source is an adult who was a healthcare worker with PCR-confirmed SARS-CoV-2 infection or an uninfected control (not recorded which). The chain has TRBV2 and TRBJ1-6; D unclear. Sequencing used whole blood. The CDR3 reads CASSEAGSSYNSPLHF. Here the CDR3 DNA reads TGTGCCAGCAGTGAAGCCGGTAGCTCCTATAATTCACCCCTCCACTTT.